These T cell receptor beta chains were read from a single sample in a study of shared clonotypes between healthy human individuals. The assay was immunoSEQ multiplex PCR, and TCRdb's table has in-frame clones only and misses some. The table includes roughly 650,000 clones, around 97% detected once. Input material: naive CD4+ T cells sorted from blood. The receptors here all came from a young woman in good health. Both conserved end residues are part of each CDR3. The D gene is left open where the match is weak. Size tells how often a clone was seen (once, few, many) or the class of an expanded clone, and some rows leave it out.

D	size	J	V	CDR3	DNA
TRBD1	-	TRBJ1-5	TRBV7-9	CASSATGVQPQHF	TGTGCCAGCAGCGCTACAGGGGTTCAGCCCCAGCATTTT
-	-	TRBJ2-7	TRBV4-1	CASSQDGTVSSYEQYF	TGCGCCAGCAGCCAAGATGGGACGGTGAGCTCCTACGAGCAGTACTTC
-	few	TRBJ1-5	TRBV19	CASSMGEHSNQPQHF	TGTGCCAGTAGTATGGGCGAACATAGCAATCAGCCCCAGCATTTT
-	-	TRBJ1-2	TRBV30	CAWIGDGTNYGYTF	TGTGCCTGGATAGGGGACGGGACTAACTATGGCTACACCTTC
TRBD1	-	TRBJ1-1	TRBV27	CASRPWGQGATEAFF	TGTGCCAGCAGACCATGGGGGCAGGGGGCCACTGAAGCTTTCTTT
-	-	TRBJ1-4	TRBV10-3	CAISDRVDKLFF	TGTGCCATCAGTGACAGGGTGGATAAACTGTTTTTT
-	-	TRBJ2-7	TRBV25-1	CASSELGAEDEQYF	TGTGCCAGCAGTGAACTGGGGGCCGAAGACGAGCAGTACTTC
-	-	TRBJ1-2	TRBV5-1	CASRIEPSNYGYTF	TGCGCCAGCCGTATAGAACCTTCGAACTATGGCTACACCTTC
TRBD2	-	TRBJ2-5	TRBV7-2	CASSLAASGRETQYF	TGTGCCAGCAGCTTAGCGGCTAGCGGGAGGGAGACCCAGTACTTC
-	-	TRBJ1-5	TRBV19	CASSIFGRQSSNQPQHF	TGTGCCAGTAGTATATTCGGGCGACAGTCGAGCAATCAGCCCCAGCATTTT
TRBD2	-	TRBJ2-7	TRBV4-1	CASSQDRGRPMNEQYF	TGCGCCAGCAGCCAAGATCGCGGGAGGCCCATGAACGAGCAGTACTTC
-	-	TRBJ2-1	TRBV9	CASSVKWDPPQSKQFF	TGTGCCAGCAGCGTAAAGTGGGATCCCCCTCAGAGTAAGCAGTTCTTC
TRBD2	once	TRBJ2-1	TRBV4-1	CASSRSDSGLAGISLYNEQFF	TGCGCCAGCAGCCGGAGCGACTCGGGACTAGCGGGGATCAGCCTCTACAATGAGCAGTTCTTC
TRBD1	-	TRBJ1-3	TRBV5-1	CASSLGQGMPNTIYF	TGCGCCAGCAGCTTGGGACAGGGGATGCCAAACACCATATATTTT
TRBD1	-	TRBJ2-5	TRBV19	CASSIDGKGAQETQYF	TGTGCCAGTAGTATAGATGGGAAGGGGGCACAAGAGACCCAGTACTTC
TRBD2	-	TRBJ2-5	TRBV7-2	CASSLEASGRAQYF	TGTGCCAGCAGCTTAGAGGCTAGCGGGAGGGCCCAGTACTTC
TRBD1	-	TRBJ2-7	TRBV27	CASSSTGTGGYEQYF	TGTGCCAGCAGTTCAACCGGGACAGGGGGTTACGAGCAGTACTTC
TRBD2	-	TRBJ2-3	TRBV30	CASGGSGKADTQYF	TGTGCCTCCGGCGGGAGCGGGAAGGCAGATACGCAGTATTTT
-	-	TRBJ1-3	TRBV30	CAWRSGASGNTIYF	TGTGCCTGGAGGTCGGGGGCCTCTGGAAACACCATATATTTT
TRBD2	-	TRBJ2-3	TRBV28	CASSPPAGNVDTQYF	TGTGCCAGCAGTCCCCCAGCGGGGAATGTAGATACGCAGTATTTT
TRBD1	-	TRBJ2-2	TRBV11-2	CASRSGTANTGELFF	TGTGCCAGCAGGTCGGGGACAGCGAACACCGGGGAGCTGTTTTTT
TRBD1	-	TRBJ2-4	TRBV7-8	CASSLGQGSIQYF	TGTGCCAGCAGCTTAGGACAGGGGAGCATTCAGTACTTC